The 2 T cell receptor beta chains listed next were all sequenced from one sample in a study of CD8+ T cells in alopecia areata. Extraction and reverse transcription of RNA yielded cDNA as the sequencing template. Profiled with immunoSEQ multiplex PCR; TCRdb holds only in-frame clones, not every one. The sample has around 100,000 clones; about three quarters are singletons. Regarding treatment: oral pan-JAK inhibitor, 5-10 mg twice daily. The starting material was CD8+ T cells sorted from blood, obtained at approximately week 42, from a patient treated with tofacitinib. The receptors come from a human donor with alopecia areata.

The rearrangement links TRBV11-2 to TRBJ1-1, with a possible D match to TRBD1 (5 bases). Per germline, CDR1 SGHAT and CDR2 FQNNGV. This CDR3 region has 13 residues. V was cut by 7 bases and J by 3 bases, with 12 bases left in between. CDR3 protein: CASTLWGDTEAFF. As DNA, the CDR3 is TGTGCCAGCACCCTATGGGGGGACACTGAAGCTTTCTTT.

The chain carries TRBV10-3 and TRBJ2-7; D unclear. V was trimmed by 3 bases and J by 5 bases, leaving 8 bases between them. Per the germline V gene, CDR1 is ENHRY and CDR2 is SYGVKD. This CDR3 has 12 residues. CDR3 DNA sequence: TGTGCCATCAGTGACCTCGCGGACGAGCAGTACTTC. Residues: CAISDLADEQYF.